Below are 4 T cell receptor beta chains sequenced from a single sample in a study of blood T cell repertoires in COVID-19. TCRdb keeps only in-frame clones here, not all; method: immunoSEQ multiplex PCR. Of about 330,000 clones listed, roughly 90% are singletons. The sequencing sample was made of PBMCs or T cells enriched from blood (not recorded which). These TCRs come from a young woman who had recovered from COVID-19.

This clone appeared once. J is TRBJ1-1 and V is TRBV7-9, with D possibly TRBD1 on 6 matching bases. Trimming cost V 7 bases and J 3 bases, with 15 bases left between them. The CDR3 totals 14 residues. Germline assignment: CDR1 SEHNR and CDR2 FQNEAQ (reference sequence). Here the CDR3 reads CASKPLGAHTEAFF. CDR3 sequence (DNA): TGTGCCAGCAAACCGCTGGGGGCGCACACTGAAGCTTTCTTT.

This sequence joins TRBV5-5 and TRBJ1-2; 10 bases align to TRBD1. The CDR3 loop spans 13 amino acids. CDR1 SGHKS and CDR2 YYEKEE come from the germline V gene (reference sequence). V lost 4 bases to trimming and J lost 6 bases; unmatched junction nucleotides: 3. The CDR3 region is CASSHGTGDGYTF. CDR3 DNA: TGTGCCAGCAGCCATGGGACAGGGGATGGCTACACCTTC.

The chain couples TRBV7-3 to TRBJ2-7; D is unresolved. The germline V gene encodes CDR1 SGHTA and CDR2 FQGTGA. The CDR3 runs 12 residues. Trimming left V 2 bases short and J 5 bases short, with 7 bases between. As DNA, the CDR3 is TGTGCCAGCAGCTTACGTCTCGACGAGCAGTACTTC. The encoded protein is CASSLRLDEQYF.

The chain joins TRBV5-1 to TRBJ2-5, with unresolved D. Trimming removed 4 bases from V and 2 bases from J, with 6 bases in between. The CDR3 consists of 12 residues. Germline CDR1 and CDR2: SGHRS and YFSETQ. CDR3 sequence: CASSPGQETQYF. The CDR3 nucleotides read TGCGCCAGCAGCCCAGGACAAGAGACCCAGTACTTC. Supplemented by reference TRBV5-1 and TRBJ2-5, the full variable domain reads KAGVTQTPRYLIKTRGQQVTLSCSPISGHRSVSWYQQTPGQGLQFLFEYFSETQRNKGNFPGRFSGRQFSNSRSEMNVSTLELGDSALYLCASSPGQETQYFGPGTRLLVL.